A few counts support the clone carrying this T cell receptor beta chain. Its antigen is not known. This sample is drawn from a study of human T cells and chemical hapten exposure. Findings and caveats of the study: Once DPC sensitization occurred, TCRs above 1 in 1000 frequency showed no change.

TCRdb analysed the 5' RACE reads with MiXCR anew, one entry per CDR3 protein. Of 65,000 to 95,000 distinct CDR3 sequences listed, more than 7% were seen once; the top ten hold roughly 2.4%. The CDR3 is 15 amino acids. The authors extracted total RNA from unfractionated whole blood. The TCR comes from a male donor in good health. The gene calls are TRBV21-1 and TRBJ2-7; the table names TRBD1, a call not compared with the DNA. TRBV21-1 is classified as a pseudogene. The CDR3 DNA follows: TGTGCCAGCAGCAAAATTCGCCCTGGACCCTACGAGCAGTACTTC. Translating gives CASSKIRPGPYEQYF.